These 30 T cell receptor beta chains share one sample of origin, sequenced in a study of fetal regulatory T cell absence and autoimmunity. This table comes from immunoSEQ multiplex PCR, and its TCRdb copy is limited to in-frame clones, with some not included. The sample lists 95,000 or so clones; roughly 70% were seen once. Sequenced input: pancreas tissue. The source of these receptors is a male donor with IPEX syndrome.

The chain links TRBV7-9 to TRBJ1-6; D is uncertain. Looked up from germline, CDR1 is SEHNR and CDR2 is FQNEAQ (reference sequence). The germline V and J ends were trimmed by 1 base and 8 bases, with 12 bases remaining between them. CDR3 length: 15 residues. The DNA of the CDR3 is TGTGCCAGCAGCTTAGGACGGTCCCTCCATTCACCCCTCCACTTT. Amino acid sequence: CASSLGRSLHSPLHF.

V is TRBV4-3 and J is TRBJ2-3; D is undetermined. CDR1 LGHNA and CDR2 YSLEER come from the germline V gene. The CDR3 is 13 residues long. V shed 4 bases and J shed 4 bases, with 9 bases lying between them. CDR3 DNA: TGCGCCAGCAGCCCTGGGCCCCCAGATACGCAGTATTTT. As protein: CASSPGPPDTQYF.

V and J are TRBV5-4 and TRBJ2-4, with TRBD1 matching over 9 bases. The CDR3 length is 13 residues. V shed 2 bases, J shed 7 bases, and the junction held 1 base outside the gene matches. Germline CDR1 and CDR2: SGHNT and YYREEE (reference sequence). The CDR3 reads CASSFGTGNIQYF. The CDR3 nucleotides read TGTGCCAGCAGCTTCGGGACAGGGAACATTCAGTACTTC.

The chain is built from TRBV11-3 and TRBJ2-7; D is perhaps TRBD1 or TRBD2 (6 bases each). CDR3 length equals 15 residues. The V and J ends lost 3 bases and 2 bases respectively, with 14 bases between them. Germline lookup yields CDR1 SGHNT and CDR2 YENEEA. CDR3 DNA: TGTGCCAGCAGCTTTTCCCTGAGGGGGGCCTACGAGCAGTACTTC. It translates to CASSFSLRGAYEQYF. The variable domain in full, with the rest retrieved from reference TRBV11-3 and TRBJ2-7, is EAGVVQSPRYKIIEKKQPVAFWCNPISGHNTLYWYLQNLGQGPELLIRYENEEAVDDSQLPKDRFSAERLKGVDSTLKIQPAELGDSAVYLCASSFSLRGAYEQYFGPGTRLTVT.

The chain combines TRBV7-8 with TRBJ2-3, with TRBD2 as a possible D gene (6 bases). V lost 0 bases and J lost 2, with 6 bases in between. The CDR3 runs to 14 residues. Germline CDR1 is SGHVS and CDR2 is FQNEAQ. CDR3 residues: CASSLARDTDTQYF. The CDR3 bases are TGTGCCAGCAGCTTAGCGCGGGACACAGATACGCAGTATTTT.

The rearrangement uses TRBV11-2 and TRBJ1-1; 7 bases agree with TRBD1. The CDR3 has 14 residues. V gave up 3 bases and J gave up 2 bases; unmatched junction bases: 3. The V gene's germline CDR1 is SGHAT and CDR2 FQNNGV. CDR3 sequence reads: CASSFGTANTEAFF. In nucleotides, the CDR3 is TGTGCCAGCAGCTTCGGGACAGCTAACACTGAAGCTTTCTTT.

V usage is TRBV7-9 and J usage is TRBJ2-1; D remains ambiguous. V was trimmed by 3 bases and J by 4 bases, leaving 16 bases between them. There are 16 residues in the CDR3. Germline assignment: CDR1 SEHNR and CDR2 FQNEAQ (reference sequence). CDR3 bases: TGTGCCAGCAGCTTTTCAGTGCGATTAATGTACAATGAGCAGTTCTTC. Translation gives CASSFSVRLMYNEQFF.

The chain carries TRBV30 and TRBJ1-1, with a weak D call TRBD1 (5 bases). The V gene lost 0 bases and the J gene lost 0 bases, with 11 bases spanning the gap. The CDR3 contains 15 residues. CDR1 GTSNPN and CDR2 SVGIG come from the germline V gene (reference sequence). Here the CDR3 reads CAWSVRDRMNTEAFF. Here the CDR3 DNA reads TGTGCCTGGAGTGTACGAGACAGAATGAACACTGAAGCTTTCTTT.

This clone was detected once. This chain connects TRBV27 to TRBJ2-7; 9 bases fit TRBD1. V shed 5 bases, J shed 2 bases, and the junction held 4 bases outside the gene matches. CDR3 size: 14 residues. CDR1 MNHEY and CDR2 SMNVEV come from the germline V gene (reference sequence). The CDR3 DNA reads as TGTGCCAGCAGTCATCGACAGGGGGCCTACGAGCAGTACTTC. Residues: CASSHRQGAYEQYF.

J is TRBJ2-3 and V is TRBV5-1; D may correspond to TRBD1 or TRBD2 (6 bases each). Germline V gene lookup returns CDR1 SGHRS and CDR2 YFSETQ. Deletions cut 0 bases from V and 1 base from J, with 12 bases between. The CDR3 has 16 residues. This CDR3 is CASSLGPGAGTDTQYF. The CDR3, as DNA: TGCGCCAGCAGCTTGGGCCCGGGGGCCGGCACAGATACGCAGTATTTT.

The CDR3 bases are TGTGCCAGCAGTCAGGACTCCCAAGAGACCCAGTACTTC. This codes for CASSQDSQETQYF. The rearrangement links TRBV6-5 to TRBJ2-5; possible D gene TRBD2, 5 bases. V gave up 5 bases and J gave up 1 base, with 8 bases separating them. The length of the CDR3 is 13 residues. The germline V gene has CDR1 MNHEY and CDR2 SVGAGI.

The chain uses TRBV27 and TRBJ1-2; D ambiguous. CDR3 length: 11 amino acids. The germline CDR1 and CDR2 sequences are MNHEY and SMNVEV (reference sequence). V lost 5 bases and J lost 4, with 5 bases in between. CDR3 coding DNA: TGTGCCAGCAGTGATTTCTATGGCTACACCTTC. Translation: CASSDFYGYTF.

The V and J genes are TRBV6-5 and TRBJ2-7, with D unclear. Trimming removed 0 bases from V and 1 base from J, with 10 bases in between. This CDR3 is 15 amino acids long. CDR1 is MNHEY and CDR2 is SVGAGI in the germline V gene. The CDR3 DNA sequence: TGTGCCAGCAGTTACTCGGGCAGTAGATCCTACGAGCAGTACTTC. Its protein is CASSYSGSRSYEQYF.

The genes are TRBV5-4 and TRBJ2-3; maybe TRBD2 (5 bases). From germline, CDR1 is SGHNT and CDR2 YYREEE (reference sequence). The CDR3 has 15 amino acids. Between the trimmed V and J ends, which lost 2 bases and 2 bases, there was a span of 12 bases. CDR3 nucleotides: TGTGCCAGCAGCTTACTAGGGTCCATCACAGATACGCAGTATTTT. It codes for CASSLLGSITDTQYF.

The chain carries TRBV2 and TRBJ2-7; TRBD1 aligns across 8 bases. The length of the CDR3 is 14 residues. V shed 3 bases, J shed 5 bases, and the junction held 6 bases outside the gene matches. Germline-derived CDR1 and CDR2 are SNHLY and FYNNEI. CDR3 region: CASSDVGTGDEQYF. The CDR3 DNA follows: TGTGCCAGCAGTGATGTGGGGACAGGCGACGAGCAGTACTTC.

CDR3 sequence: CSSQRAGEQFF. In DNA form, the CDR3 reads TGCAGTAGTCAGCGGGCTGGGGAGCAGTTCTTC. The chain combines TRBV20-1 with TRBJ2-1; possibly TRBD2 for D (6 bases). This CDR3 comprises 11 residues. V was trimmed by 8 bases and J by 10 bases, leaving 15 bases between them. Per the germline V gene, CDR1 is DFQATT and CDR2 is SNEGSKA (reference sequence).

V usage is TRBV10-3 and J usage is TRBJ2-1, with D hard to call. The CDR3 runs to 13 residues. From germline, CDR1 is ENHRY and CDR2 SYGVKD. Trimming removed 0 bases at V and 13 bases at J, with 13 bases between. CDR3 sequence: CAISESTGPPQFF. The CDR3 region has the DNA TGTGCCATCAGTGAGTCGACCGGGCCCCCTCAGTTCTTC.

In the case of this clone: Other DNA sequences in the same sample also yield this CDR3. The genes are TRBV27 and TRBJ2-7; 8 nucleotides align to TRBD2. J gave up 2 bases and V 5 bases, and 5 bases lay outside the gene matches. Germline CDR1 reads MNHEY; CDR2 reads SMNVEV (reference sequence). The CDR3 loop spans 14 amino acids. This CDR3 reads CASSPPGGTYEQYF. The DNA of the CDR3 is TGTGCCAGCAGTCCTCCGGGGGGGACCTACGAGCAGTACTTC.

The chain combines TRBV5-4 with TRBJ2-3; 11 bases are a match to TRBD2. V lost 4 bases, J lost 1 base, and 2 bases stayed unmatched. The germline V gene encodes CDR1 SGHNT and CDR2 YYREEE (reference sequence). This CDR3 spans 15 amino acids. The CDR3 loop reads CASSGGLAGTDTQYF. The CDR3 DNA sequence: TGTGCCAGCAGCGGGGGACTAGCGGGCACAGATACGCAGTATTTT.

The genes are TRBV25-1 and TRBJ1-3; TRBD1 might be the D (5 bases). From germline, CDR1 is MGHDK and CDR2 SYGVNS. This CDR3 region has 14 residues. V was shortened by 7 bases and J by 0 bases, with 10 bases between the two germline ends. CDR3 DNA sequence: TGTGCCAGCACCCCGACAGTCTCTGGAAACACCATATATTTT. This codes for CASTPTVSGNTIYF.

V usage is TRBV19 and J usage is TRBJ2-5, with TRBD2 as a possible D gene (6 bases). Looked up from germline, CDR1 is LNHDA and CDR2 is SQIVND (reference sequence). This CDR3 has 16 residues. V was cut by 3 bases and J by 2 bases, with 16 bases left in between. CDR3 protein: CASSMRAASAQETQYF. As DNA, the CDR3 is TGTGCCAGTAGTATGAGGGCGGCTAGCGCGCAAGAGACCCAGTACTTC.

The V gene is TRBV6-6, the J gene TRBJ2-7, with 13 bases aligning to TRBD2. Per germline, CDR1 MNHNY and CDR2 SVGAGI (reference sequence). Germline trimming cut 6 bases from V and 5 bases from J; bases unmatched to any gene: 10. This CDR3 has 16 residues. In nucleotides, the CDR3 is TGTGCCAGCAGCTTACGAGTGACTAGCGGGAGGAACGAGCAGTACTTC. Its protein product is CASSLRVTSGRNEQYF.

The V call is TRBV18, the J call TRBJ1-3; 7 bases agree with TRBD1. The CDR3 is made up of 16 amino acids. The junction had 14 bases not matched to a gene; V was cut back by 8 bases and J by 4 bases. Germline CDR1 KGHSH, CDR2 LQKENI. As DNA, the CDR3 is TGTGCCAGCACTCACCGTACCAGGGGGTCCGGAAACACCATATATTTT. Translation gives CASTHRTRGSGNTIYF.

This chain uses TRBV10-3 with TRBJ2-3; 8 nucleotides match TRBD2. CDR1 ENHRY and CDR2 SYGVKD come from the germline V gene. The CDR3 spans 13 residues. The V segment lost 6 bases and the J segment 1 base; nucleotides outside the gene matches: 0. The CDR3 loop is CAIRTSGTDTQYF. In DNA form, the CDR3 reads TGTGCCATCAGGACTAGCGGCACAGATACGCAGTATTTT.

The gene calls are TRBV29-1 and TRBJ1-2, with a weak D call TRBD1 (5 bases). The CDR3 extends over 13 amino acids. Between the trimmed V and J ends, which lost 5 bases and 2 bases, there was a span of 12 bases. Per germline, CDR1 SQVTM and CDR2 ANQGSEA. CDR3 region: CSVFGGPNYGYTF. CDR3 nucleotides: TGCAGCGTTTTTGGGGGTCCCAACTATGGCTACACCTTC.

The V gene is TRBV4-1, the J gene TRBJ2-3; 10 nucleotides agree with TRBD1. Germline CDR1 MGHRA, CDR2 YSYEKL. The J segment lost 2 bases and the V segment lost 0 bases, leaving 5 bases of the junction unmatched. The CDR3 consists of 17 residues. CDR3 bases: TGCGCCAGCAGCCAAGATCCCGGGACAGGGGACACAGATACGCAGTATTTT. Its protein product is CASSQDPGTGDTDTQYF.

V gene TRBV9 combines with J gene TRBJ2-1; D assignment may be TRBD1 or TRBD2 (5 bases each). Germline CDR1 reads SGDLS; CDR2 reads YYNGEE. The CDR3 extends over 16 amino acids. The ends were cut back, 0 bases at V and 0 bases at J, with 10 bases in the middle. The CDR3 sequence: CASSVVGDPSYNEQFF. DNA of the CDR3: TGTGCCAGCAGCGTAGTGGGGGACCCCTCCTACAATGAGCAGTTCTTC.

This clone was counted a few times. The chain couples TRBV6-6 to TRBJ2-3; 10 nucleotides align to TRBD2. The CDR3 contains 16 residues. V lost 7 bases to trimming and J lost 6 bases; unmatched junction nucleotides: 13. Germline lookup yields CDR1 MNHNY and CDR2 SVGAGI (reference sequence). Here the CDR3 reads CASKAPPSGRDDTQYF. The CDR3 nucleotides read TGTGCCAGCAAAGCCCCTCCTAGCGGGAGAGATGATACGCAGTATTTT.

On this clone: At the DNA level, this CDR3 is encoded by other sequences in the same sample as well. The V and J genes are TRBV6-5 and TRBJ1-5; no clear D gene. V was cut by 0 bases and J by 7 bases, with 7 bases left in between. The CDR3 loop spans 13 amino acids. Germline V gene sequence: CDR1 MNHEY, CDR2 SVGAGI. CDR3 protein: CASSYSEGQPQHF. The DNA of the CDR3 is TGTGCCAGCAGTTACTCCGAGGGACAGCCCCAGCATTTT.

The chain combines TRBV6-5 with TRBJ1-1; D gene uncertain. Germline CDR1 reads MNHEY; CDR2 reads SVGAGI. Trimming pared 2 bases from V and 3 bases from J, leaving 16 bases between. This CDR3 has 16 amino acids. CDR3 in amino acids: CASSYTASGRYTEAFF. In DNA, the CDR3 is TGTGCCAGCAGTTACACTGCCTCTGGGCGTTACACTGAAGCTTTCTTT.